These 8 T cell receptor beta chains share one sample of origin, sequenced in a study of technical replicates of blood from a handful of donors. Generated by immunoSEQ multiplex PCR, the TCRdb table keeps only in-frame clones and is missing some. Altogether approximately 78,000 clones are present, roughly 90% being singletons, with the ten largest covering roughly 0.36%. The sample was T cells isolated from PBMCs. The receptors come from a human donor in good health.

This clone was observed once. The chain joins TRBV4-1 to TRBJ2-7, with D possibly being TRBD1 (9 bases). The CDR3 totals 16 residues. Trimming took off 1 base at V and 6 bases at J, with 19 bases between the two ends. CDR1 is MGHRA, CDR2 YSYEKL, per germline. The CDR3 loop is CASSQVSGTGISEQYF. The CDR3 DNA follows: TGCGCCAGCAGCCAAGTTAGCGGGACAGGGATTAGCGAGCAGTACTTC.

This rearrangement joins TRBV7-7 to TRBJ2-5, with D unclear. Germline V gene sequence: CDR1 SSHAT, CDR2 FNYEAQ (reference sequence). The CDR3 spans 13 residues. With 1 base removed from V and 5 bases from J, the gap between germline ends came to 8 bases. CDR3 DNA sequence: TGTGCCAGCAGCTTAGACCCTCAGGAGACCCAGTACTTC. Translated: CASSLDPQETQYF. Full variable domain (rest looked up from reference TRBV7-7 and TRBJ2-5): GAGVSQSPRYKVTKRGQDVTLRCDPISSHATLYWYQQALGQGPEFLTYFNYEAQPDKSGLPSDRFSAERPEGSISTLTIQRTEQRDSAMYRCASSLDPQETQYFGPGTRLLVL.

This sequence joins TRBV11-2 and TRBJ1-1; the D is unclear. CDR3 length: 13 residues. Germline CDR1 and CDR2: SGHAT and FQNNGV. V lost 5 bases and J lost 5, with 12 bases in between. The DNA of the CDR3 is TGTGCCAGCAGCGTCGGCCCGGGTACTGAAGCTTTCTTT. The encoded protein is CASSVGPGTEAFF.

This chain links TRBV19 with TRBJ1-5; no firm D call. Germline assignment: CDR1 LNHDA and CDR2 SQIVND (reference sequence). This CDR3 contains 13 residues. Trimming shortened V by 6 bases and J by 3 bases, and 9 bases separated the two germline ends. In DNA, the CDR3 is TGTGCCAGTAGACCTGGCTTCAATCAGCCCCAGCATTTT. Its translation is CASRPGFNQPQHF.

The chain is built from TRBV18 and TRBJ1-1, with 7 nucleotides matching TRBD1. The V and J ends lost 2 bases and 1 base, in that order; junction bases with no gene match: 4. Germline lookup yields CDR1 KGHSH and CDR2 LQKENI. The CDR3 contains 15 residues. The CDR3 coding sequence is TGTGCCAGCTCACCATCAGGGGGTTCGAACACTGAAGCTTTCTTT. This codes for CASSPSGGSNTEAFF.

This rearrangement joins TRBV2 to TRBJ1-1; TRBD1 agrees at 7 bases. CDR3 size: 14 residues. The V gene end was trimmed by 6 bases and the J gene end by 0 bases; junction bases not matched to a gene: 4. Per the germline V gene, CDR1 is SNHLY and CDR2 is FYNNEI. The CDR3, as DNA: TGTGCCAGCAGCGCGACAGGGATGAACACTGAAGCTTTCTTT. It is translated as CASSATGMNTEAFF.

This sequence joins TRBV27 and TRBJ2-7, with 7 bases identical to TRBD1. Unmatched junction bases numbered 11, after V lost 5 bases and J lost 7 bases. The V gene's germline CDR1 is MNHEY and CDR2 SMNVEV (reference sequence). CDR3 length: 14 amino acids. The CDR3 loop reads CASSPAYRGREQYF. CDR3 sequence (DNA): TGTGCCAGCAGTCCCGCCTACAGGGGTCGTGAGCAGTACTTC.

The chain joins TRBV7-6 to TRBJ2-7, with a weak D call TRBD1 (5 bases). The CDR3 extends over 16 amino acids. V was trimmed by 2 bases and J by 3 bases, leaving 17 bases between them. Per germline, CDR1 SGHVS and CDR2 FNYEAQ. CDR3 bases: TGTGCCAGCAGCTTAAGGGTCGCGTCCAGGGACTACGAGCAGTACTTC. Its protein product is CASSLRVASRDYEQYF.